This TCR beta chain was sequenced during a study of blood T cell repertoires in COVID-19 (dated by TCRdb to about 2020). About the full investigation: Collaborator samples came from the United States, Italy and Spain and covered acute and convalescent phases of COVID-19. The prospective study material was composed of cDNA or gDNA derived from T cells, B-cell-depleted T cells, or PBMCs. The dataset comprised deeply sampled blood TCRbeta repertoires from subjects exposed to, actively infected with, or recovered from COVID-19. The repertoires were released in a freely available public database meant as a resource for research on the immune response to SARS-CoV-2. The samples were drawn from the first 160 participants of the ongoing ImmuneRACE study and from over a thousand subjects provided by 6 global collaborators. The sample metadata nearly always contained a de-identified subject ID, COVID-19 status, age in years and sex. Where HLA class I and class II types were available, the types were taken from metadata supplied by the sample provider, not from assay-based typing.

V and J are truncated by 5 bases and 2 bases respectively, leaving an intervening sequence of 10 bases. CDR1 and CDR2 are read off the germline V gene (reference sequence) as SEHNR and FQNEAQ. There are 13 amino acids in the CDR3, from cysteine to phenylalanine inclusive. This entry keeps only the CDR3 DNA: 39 bases, framed from base 1. Whole blood was collected in K2EDTA tubes by collaborating institutions according to the institutions' own protocols. For TCRbeta analysis, collaborators shipped samples in one of three forms: frozen whole blood, isolated PBMCs, or DNA extracted from either of those sample types. What the work shows at the level of the full study, not this receptor alone: The quantity of clinical and demographic metadata differed by source and by participant and was supplied without curation.

With respect to this clone: Its antigen is unknown. Base qualities are not at hand, and no much larger clone is one base apart.

The immunoSEQ Assay, a bias-controlled multiplex PCR, was used to amplify TCRbeta CDR3 regions from genomic DNA. Regarding the original processing steps: The number of nucleated cells in each sample was estimated by amplification of reference gene primers within the assay. To quantify the absolute abundance of each unique TCRbeta CDR3 rearrangement, sequence reads were collapsed and filtered. Productive Simpson clonality was computed per sample as the square root of Simpson's diversity index over productive rearrangements. TCRdb mirrors the immuneACCESS table, restricted to in-frame sequences. Some clones are absent from its copies; in checked studies, under half trace to an unresolved V gene, and the reason for the others is unknown. The D gene and trimming were derived from the DNA, and the V and J assignments and clone size from that table. A total of 43,000 or so clones appear in this sample, almost 85% of them only once. The top ten clonotypes cover about 25% of the sample.

The clonotype comes from a woman aged 55-75 years with acute or convalescent COVID-19. What was sequenced was peripheral blood. Recombination connected TRBV7-9 to TRBJ2-7, with a tentative D gene TRBD1 over 6 matching bases. Here the CDR3 is given as CASSPGHAYEQYF. The DNA sequence is as follows: TGTGCCAGCAGCCCGGGACATGCCTACGAGCAGTACTTC.